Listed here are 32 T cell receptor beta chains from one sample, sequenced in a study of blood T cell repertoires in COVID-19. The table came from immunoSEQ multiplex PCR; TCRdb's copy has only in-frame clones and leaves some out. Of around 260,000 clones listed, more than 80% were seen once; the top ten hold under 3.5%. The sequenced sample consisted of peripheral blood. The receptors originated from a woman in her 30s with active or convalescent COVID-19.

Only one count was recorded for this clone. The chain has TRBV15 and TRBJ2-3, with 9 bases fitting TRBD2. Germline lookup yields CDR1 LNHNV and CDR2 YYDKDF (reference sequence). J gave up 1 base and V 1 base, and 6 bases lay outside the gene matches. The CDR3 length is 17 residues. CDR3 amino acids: CATSRGQRGARTDTQYF. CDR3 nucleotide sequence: TGTGCCACCAGCAGAGGCCAGCGGGGGGCCCGCACAGATACGCAGTATTTT.

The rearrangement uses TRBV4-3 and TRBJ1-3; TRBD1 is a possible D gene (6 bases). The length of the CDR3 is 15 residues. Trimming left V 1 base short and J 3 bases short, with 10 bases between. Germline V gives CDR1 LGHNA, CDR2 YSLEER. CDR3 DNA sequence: TGCGCCAGCAGCCAAGCACAGGGCGTTGGAAACACCATATATTTT. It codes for CASSQAQGVGNTIYF.

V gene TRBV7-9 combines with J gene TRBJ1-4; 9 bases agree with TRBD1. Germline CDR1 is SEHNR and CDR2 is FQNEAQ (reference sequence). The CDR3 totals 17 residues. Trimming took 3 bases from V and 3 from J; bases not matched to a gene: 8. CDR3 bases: TGTGCCAGCAGCTTTGGGACAGGGATTGTAGCTAATGAAAAACTGTTTTTT. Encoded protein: CASSFGTGIVANEKLFF.

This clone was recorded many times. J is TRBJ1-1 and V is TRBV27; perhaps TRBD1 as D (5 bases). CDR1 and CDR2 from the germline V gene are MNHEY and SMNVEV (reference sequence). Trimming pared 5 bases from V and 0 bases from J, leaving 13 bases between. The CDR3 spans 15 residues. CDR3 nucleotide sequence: TGTGCCAGCAGTCCGGGGACTACCCTGAACACTGAAGCTTTCTTT. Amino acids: CASSPGTTLNTEAFF.

The CDR3 sequence is CASLFRGALNTEAFF. Here the CDR3 DNA reads TGTGCCAGCCTATTCAGGGGGGCTTTGAACACTGAAGCTTTCTTT. This chain uses TRBV7-9 with TRBJ1-1; 7 bases match TRBD1. The CDR3 extends over 15 amino acids. Germline CDR1 is SEHNR and CDR2 is FQNEAQ (reference sequence). The junction had 9 bases not matched to a gene; V was cut back by 8 bases and J by 0 bases. Full variable domain (outside the CDR3, taken from reference TRBV7-9 and TRBJ1-1): DTGVSQNPRHKITKRGQNVTFRCDPISEHNRLYWYRQTLGQGPEFLTYFQNEAQLEKSRLLSDRFSAERPKGSFSTLEIQRTEQGDSAMYLCASLFRGALNTEAFFGQGTRLTVV.

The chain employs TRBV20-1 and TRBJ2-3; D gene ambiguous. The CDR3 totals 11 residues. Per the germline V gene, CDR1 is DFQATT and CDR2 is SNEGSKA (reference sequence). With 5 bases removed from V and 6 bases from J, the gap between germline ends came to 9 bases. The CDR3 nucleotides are TGCAGTGCTCCTTTACTGGATACGCAGTATTTT. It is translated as CSAPLLDTQYF.

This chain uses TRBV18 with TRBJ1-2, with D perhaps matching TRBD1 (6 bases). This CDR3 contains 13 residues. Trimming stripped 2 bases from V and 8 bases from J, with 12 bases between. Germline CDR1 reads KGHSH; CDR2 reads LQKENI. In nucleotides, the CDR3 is TGTGCCAGCTCACCATCGGCAGGGGACGGCTACACCTTC. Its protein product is CASSPSAGDGYTF. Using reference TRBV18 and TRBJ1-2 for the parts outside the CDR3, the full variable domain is NAGVMQNPRHLVRRRGQEARLRCSPMKGHSHVYWYRQLPEEGLKFMVYLQKENIIDESGMPKERFSAEFPKEGPSILRIQQVVRGDSAAYFCASSPSAGDGYTFGSGTRLTVV.

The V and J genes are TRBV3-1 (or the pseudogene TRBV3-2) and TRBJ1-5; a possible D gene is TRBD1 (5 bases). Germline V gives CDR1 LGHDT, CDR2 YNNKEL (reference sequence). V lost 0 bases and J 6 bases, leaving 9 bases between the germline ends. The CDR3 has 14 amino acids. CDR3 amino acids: CASSQDQGSQPQHF. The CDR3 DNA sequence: TGTGCCAGCAGCCAAGACCAGGGTTCTCAGCCCCAGCATTTT.

CDR3 bases: TGCGCCAGCAGCTTCCTACCGGGGGGAGACCTCTCTCACGAGCAGTACTTC. It is translated as CASSFLPGGDLSHEQYF. The V call is TRBV5-1, the J call TRBJ2-7; 7 nucleotides agree with TRBD2. V gave up 2 bases and J gave up 5 bases; unmatched junction bases: 16. Looked up from germline, CDR1 is SGHRS and CDR2 is YFSETQ. The CDR3 loop spans 17 amino acids. Full variable domain (outside the CDR3, taken from reference TRBV5-1 and TRBJ2-7): KAGVTQTPRYLIKTRGQQVTLSCSPISGHRSVSWYQQTPGQGLQFLFEYFSETQRNKGNFPGRFSGRQFSNSRSEMNVSTLELGDSALYLCASSFLPGGDLSHEQYFGPGTRLTVT.

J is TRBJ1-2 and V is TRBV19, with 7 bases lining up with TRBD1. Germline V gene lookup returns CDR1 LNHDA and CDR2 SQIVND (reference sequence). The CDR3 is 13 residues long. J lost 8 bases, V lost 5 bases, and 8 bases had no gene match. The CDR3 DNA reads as TGTGCCAGTAGTGTCAGGGGGTTGGAGGGCTACACCTTC. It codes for CASSVRGLEGYTF.

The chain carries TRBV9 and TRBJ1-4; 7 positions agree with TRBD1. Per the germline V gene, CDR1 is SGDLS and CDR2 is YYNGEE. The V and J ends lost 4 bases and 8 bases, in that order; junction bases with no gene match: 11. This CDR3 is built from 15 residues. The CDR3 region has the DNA TGTGCCAGCAGCTCCCGAGGGGGCTCAAGGGAAAAACTGTTTTTT. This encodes CASSSRGGSREKLFF.

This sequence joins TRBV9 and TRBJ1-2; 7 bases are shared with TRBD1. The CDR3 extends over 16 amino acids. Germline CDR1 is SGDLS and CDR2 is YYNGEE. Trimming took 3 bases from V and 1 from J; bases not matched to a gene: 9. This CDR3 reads CASSGRQGPVNYGYTF. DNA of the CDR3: TGTGCCAGCAGCGGCAGACAGGGACCCGTTAACTATGGCTACACCTTC.

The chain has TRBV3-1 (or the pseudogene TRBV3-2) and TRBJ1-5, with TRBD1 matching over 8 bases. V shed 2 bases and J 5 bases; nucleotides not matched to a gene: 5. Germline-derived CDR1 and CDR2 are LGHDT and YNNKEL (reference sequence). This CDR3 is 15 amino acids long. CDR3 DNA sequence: TGTGCCAGCAGCCAAAGTCCAGGGGGCTATCAGCCCCAGCATTTT. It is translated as CASSQSPGGYQPQHF.

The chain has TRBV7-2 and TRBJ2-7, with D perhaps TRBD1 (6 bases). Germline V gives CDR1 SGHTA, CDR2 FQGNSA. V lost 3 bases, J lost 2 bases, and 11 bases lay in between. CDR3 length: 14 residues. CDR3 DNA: TGTGCCAGCAGCTTCAAAACAGGGACCTACGAGCAGTACTTC. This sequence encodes CASSFKTGTYEQYF.

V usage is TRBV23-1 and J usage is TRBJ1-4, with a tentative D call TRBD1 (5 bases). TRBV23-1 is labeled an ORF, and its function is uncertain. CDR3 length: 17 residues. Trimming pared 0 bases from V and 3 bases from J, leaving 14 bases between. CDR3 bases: TGCGCCAGCAGTCAATCCGAAGGGGCCTGCTCTAATGAAAAACTGTTTTTT. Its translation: CASSQSEGACSNEKLFF.

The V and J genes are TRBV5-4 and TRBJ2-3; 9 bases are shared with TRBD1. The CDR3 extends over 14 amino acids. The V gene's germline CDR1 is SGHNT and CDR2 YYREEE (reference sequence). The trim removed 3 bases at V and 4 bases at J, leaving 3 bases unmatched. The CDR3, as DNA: TGTGCCAGCAGCTCCCGGACAGGGGCAGATACGCAGTATTTT. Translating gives CASSSRTGADTQYF.

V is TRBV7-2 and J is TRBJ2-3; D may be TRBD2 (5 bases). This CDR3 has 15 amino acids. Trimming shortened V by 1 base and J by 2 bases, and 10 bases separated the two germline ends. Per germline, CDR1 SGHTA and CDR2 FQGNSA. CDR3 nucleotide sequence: TGTGCCAGCAGCTTAGAAGGCGGGTACACAGATACGCAGTATTTT. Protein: CASSLEGGYTDTQYF.

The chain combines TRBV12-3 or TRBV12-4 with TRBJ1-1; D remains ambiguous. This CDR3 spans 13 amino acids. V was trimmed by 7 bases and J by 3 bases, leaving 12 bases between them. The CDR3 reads CASTRVSDTEAFF. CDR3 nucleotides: TGTGCCAGCACTCGGGTATCAGACACTGAAGCTTTCTTT.

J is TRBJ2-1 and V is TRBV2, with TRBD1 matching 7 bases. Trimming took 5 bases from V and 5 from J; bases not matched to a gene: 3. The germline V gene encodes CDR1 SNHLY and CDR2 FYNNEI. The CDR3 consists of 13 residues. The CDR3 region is CASSQDRNNEQFF. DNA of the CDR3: TGTGCCAGCAGTCAGGACAGGAACAATGAGCAGTTCTTC. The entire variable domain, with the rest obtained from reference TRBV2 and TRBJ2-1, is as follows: EPEVTQTPSHQVTQMGQEVILRCVPISNHLYFYWYRQILGQKVEFLVSFYNNEISEKSEIFDDQFSVERPDGSNFTLKIRSTKLEDSAMYFCASSQDRNNEQFFGPGTRLTVL.

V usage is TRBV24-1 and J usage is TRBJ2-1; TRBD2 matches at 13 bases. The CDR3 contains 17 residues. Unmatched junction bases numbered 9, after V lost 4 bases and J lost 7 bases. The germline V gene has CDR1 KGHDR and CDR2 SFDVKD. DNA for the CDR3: TGTGCCACCAGTGACTCCGGGACTAGCGGGGTTTTTAATGAGCAGTTCTTC. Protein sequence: CATSDSGTSGVFNEQFF.

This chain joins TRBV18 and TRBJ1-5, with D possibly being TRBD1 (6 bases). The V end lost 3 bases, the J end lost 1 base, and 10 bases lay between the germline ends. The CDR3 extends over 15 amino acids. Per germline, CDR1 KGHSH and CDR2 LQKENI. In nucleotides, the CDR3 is TGTGCCAGCTCACCCTCTACAGGGAGCAATCAGCCCCAGCATTTT. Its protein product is CASSPSTGSNQPQHF. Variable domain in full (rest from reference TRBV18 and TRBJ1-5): NAGVMQNPRHLVRRRGQEARLRCSPMKGHSHVYWYRQLPEEGLKFMVYLQKENIIDESGMPKERFSAEFPKEGPSILRIQQVVRGDSAAYFCASSPSTGSNQPQHFGDGTRLSIL.

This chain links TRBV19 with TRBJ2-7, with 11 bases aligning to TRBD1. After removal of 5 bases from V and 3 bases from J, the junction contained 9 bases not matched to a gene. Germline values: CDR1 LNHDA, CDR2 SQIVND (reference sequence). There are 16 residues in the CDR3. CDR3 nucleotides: TGTGCCAGTAGTCGGCGAGCGGGACAGGGGGTCTACGAGCAGTACTTC. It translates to CASSRRAGQGVYEQYF.

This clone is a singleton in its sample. The chain's CDR3 is CASSYDTTNEKLFF. CDR3 coding DNA: TGTGCCAGCAGTTACGACACCACTAATGAAAAACTGTTTTTT. V is TRBV6-5 and J is TRBJ1-4, with no clear D. CDR3 length: 14 residues. Germline assignment: CDR1 MNHEY and CDR2 SVGAGI. V was pared by 2 bases and J by 2 bases, with 6 bases between.

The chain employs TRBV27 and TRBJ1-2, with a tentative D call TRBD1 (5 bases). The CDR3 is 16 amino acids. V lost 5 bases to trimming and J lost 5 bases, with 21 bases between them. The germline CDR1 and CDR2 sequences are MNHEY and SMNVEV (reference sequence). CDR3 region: CASSPLRVGGGYGYTF. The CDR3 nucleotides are TGTGCCAGCAGTCCTCTGAGGGTTGGGGGAGGATATGGCTACACCTTC.

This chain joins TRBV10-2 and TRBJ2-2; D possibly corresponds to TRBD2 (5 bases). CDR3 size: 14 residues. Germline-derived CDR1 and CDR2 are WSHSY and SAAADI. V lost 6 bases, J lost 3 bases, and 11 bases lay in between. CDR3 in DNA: TGCGCCAGCAGGGCCGAGGGAGACACCGGGGAGCTGTTTTTT. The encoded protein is CASRAEGDTGELFF.

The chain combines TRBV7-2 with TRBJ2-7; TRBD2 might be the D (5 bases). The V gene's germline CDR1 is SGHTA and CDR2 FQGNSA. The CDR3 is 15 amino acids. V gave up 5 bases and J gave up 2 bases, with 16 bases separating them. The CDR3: CASSQTRTSTYEQYF. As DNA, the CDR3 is TGTGCCAGCAGCCAGACGAGGACTTCCACCTACGAGCAGTACTTC. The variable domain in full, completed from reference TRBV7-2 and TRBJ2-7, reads GAGVSQSPSNKVTEKGKDVELRCDPISGHTALYWYRQSLGQGLEFLIYFQGNSAPDKSGLPSDRFSAERTGGSVSTLTIQRTQQEDSAVYLCASSQTRTSTYEQYFGPGTRLTVT.

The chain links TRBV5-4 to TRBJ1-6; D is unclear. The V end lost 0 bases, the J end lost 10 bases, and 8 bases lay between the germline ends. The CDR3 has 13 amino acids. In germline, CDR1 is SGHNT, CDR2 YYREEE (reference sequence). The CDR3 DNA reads TGTGCCAGCAGCTTGGCGGGGTACTCACCCCTCCACTTT. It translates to CASSLAGYSPLHF. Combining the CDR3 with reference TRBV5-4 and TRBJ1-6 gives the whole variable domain ETGVTQSPTHLIKTRGQQVTLRCSSQSGHNTVSWYQQALGQGPQFIFQYYREEENGRGNFPPRFSGLQFPNYSSELNVNALELDDSALYLCASSLAGYSPLHFGNGTRLTVT.

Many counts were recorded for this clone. The DNA for the CDR3 is TGTGCCAGCAGCCGGGAACAGGGGAATTCACCCCTCCACTTT. This encodes CASSREQGNSPLHF. The chain joins TRBV7-9 to TRBJ1-6; 7 bases align to TRBD1. The length of the CDR3 is 14 residues. Germline trimming cut 5 bases from V and 7 bases from J; bases unmatched to any gene: 5. Germline V gene data show CDR1 as SEHNR and CDR2 as FQNEAQ (reference sequence). Complete variable domain (other parts from reference TRBV7-9 and TRBJ1-6): DTGVSQNPRHKITKRGQNVTFRCDPISEHNRLYWYRQTLGQGPEFLTYFQNEAQLEKSRLLSDRFSAERPKGSFSTLEIQRTEQGDSAMYLCASSREQGNSPLHFGNGTRLTVT.

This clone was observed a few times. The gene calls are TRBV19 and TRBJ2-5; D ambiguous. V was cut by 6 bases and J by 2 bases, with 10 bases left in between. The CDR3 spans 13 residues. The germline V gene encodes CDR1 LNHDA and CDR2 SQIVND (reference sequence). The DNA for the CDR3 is TGTGCCAGTAGCGCTCAGAAACAAGAGACCCAGTACTTC. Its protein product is CASSAQKQETQYF. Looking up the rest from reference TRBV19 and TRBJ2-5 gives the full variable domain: DGGITQSPKYLFRKEGQNVTLSCEQNLNHDAMYWYRQDPGQGLRLIYYSQIVNDFQKGDIAEGYSVSREKKESFPLTVTSAQKNPTAFYLCASSAQKQETQYFGPGTRLLVL.

The CDR3 coding sequence is TGTGCCAGCAGCCAAGATCACAGGGACAAGGGTAACTATGGCTACACCTTC. Translation: CASSQDHRDKGNYGYTF. V usage is TRBV4-2 and J usage is TRBJ1-2, with D tentatively TRBD1 (6 bases). V was pared by 0 bases and J by 1 base, with 15 bases between. The CDR3 totals 17 residues. Germline V gene data show CDR1 as LGHNA and CDR2 as YNFKEQ.

CDR3 protein: CASSLRSSGLQETQYF. DNA for the CDR3: TGTGCCAGCAGCTTGCGGAGTAGCGGGCTACAAGAGACCCAGTACTTC. The chain combines TRBV7-8 with TRBJ2-5; 7 bases align to TRBD2. CDR3 size: 16 residues. Trimming at V came to 3 bases and at J to 2 bases, leaving 9 bases not matched to a gene. Germline values: CDR1 SGHVS, CDR2 FQNEAQ.

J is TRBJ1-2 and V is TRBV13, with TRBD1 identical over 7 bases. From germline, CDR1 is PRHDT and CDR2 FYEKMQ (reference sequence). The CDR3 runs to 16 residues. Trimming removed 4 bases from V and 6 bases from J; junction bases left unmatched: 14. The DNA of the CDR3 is TGTGCCAGCAGCTGGGACAGACAGGGCCGGGCCCATGGCTACACCTTC. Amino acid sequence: CASSWDRQGRAHGYTF.